These T cell receptor beta chains were read from a single sample in a study of regulatory T cells in long-lasting Graves disease. TCRdb analysed the multiplex PCR reads with MiXCR anew, one entry per CDR3 protein. This table has 250,000 to 300,000 distinct CDR3 sequences, approximately 20% appearing once. The sample was also reused in another study, on T cells in Graves' hyperthyroidism and ophthalmopathy.

Source: peripheral blood mononuclear cells (PBMCs), taken at new diagnosis, from a patient treated with antithyroid drugs. The receptors were gathered from a woman aged 30 to 39 with Graves disease. CDR3s include the opening cysteine and the closing phenylalanine or tryptophan. Fields, in order: J gene, clone size, D gene, V gene, CDR3 protein, CDR3 DNA. The D gene is left open where the match is weak. Size values are once, few and many counts, or a class for expanded clones, and some rows have none.

J: TRBJ1-1
size: many
D: .
V: TRBV5-4
CDR3: CASSLMNTEAFF
DNA: TGTGCCAGCAGCTTAATGAACACTGAAGCTTTCTTT

J: TRBJ1-2
size: few
D: .
V: TRBV20-1
CDR3: CSAEYRANYGYTF
DNA: TGCAGTGCGGAATACAGAGCTAACTATGGCTACACCTTC

J: TRBJ1-6
size: many
D: TRBD1
V: TRBV12-3/TRBV12-4
CDR3: CASSTAGTGDSPLHF
DNA: TGTGCCAGCAGTACCGCCGGGACAGGGGATTCACCCCTCCACTTT

J: TRBJ1-5
size: few
D: .
V: TRBV6-5
CDR3: CASSSLWGVLNNQPQHF
DNA: TGTGCCAGCAGTTCCCTCTGGGGGGTGCTAAACAATCAGCCCCAGCATTTT

J: TRBJ2-5
size: many
D: .
V: TRBV14
CDR3: CASSQDVTGETQYF
DNA: TGTGCCAGCAGCCAAGATGTAACGGGAGAGACCCAGTACTTC

J: TRBJ1-6
size: many
D: TRBD1
V: TRBV28
CDR3: CASTKGQGINSPLHF
DNA: TGTGCCAGCACCAAAGGACAGGGGATCAATTCACCCCTCCACTTT

J: TRBJ1-6
size: .
D: .
V: TRBV12-3/TRBV12-4
CDR3: CASRERQYNSPLHF
DNA: TGTGCCAGCAGGGAGAGACAGTATAATTCACCCCTCCACTTT

J: TRBJ1-1
size: many
D: .
V: TRBV12-3/TRBV12-4
CDR3: CASSVYQQANTEAFF
DNA: TGTGCCAGCAGTGTCTACCAACAGGCGAACACTGAAGCTTTCTTT

J: TRBJ1-2
size: many
D: TRBD1
V: TRBV6-1
CDR3: CASSEIDPGGNGYTF
DNA: TGTGCCAGCAGTGAAATAGATCCAGGGGGCAATGGCTACACCTTC

J: TRBJ2-2
size: many
D: .
V: TRBV7-8
CDR3: CASSLVRGGNTGELFF
DNA: TGTGCCAGCAGCTTAGTACGAGGAGGAAACACCGGGGAGCTGTTTTTT

J: TRBJ1-5
size: many
D: .
V: TRBV11-2
CDR3: CASSLNIGENQPQHF
DNA: TGTGCCAGCAGCTTAAATATTGGGGAAAATCAGCCCCAGCATTTT

J: TRBJ2-5
size: many
D: .
V: TRBV3-1
CDR3: CASSQEGWSETQYF
DNA: TGTGCCAGCAGCCAAGAGGGATGGTCGGAGACCCAGTACTTC

J: TRBJ2-7
size: many
D: .
V: TRBV9
CDR3: CASSSPSVSNEQYF
DNA: TGTGCCAGCAGCTCCCCGTCTGTGAGTAACGAGCAGTACTTC

J: TRBJ1-1
size: many
D: TRBD1
V: TRBV20-1
CDR3: CSARGGDRGWTEAFF
DNA: TGCAGTGCTAGAGGCGGGGACAGGGGCTGGACTGAAGCTTTCTTT

J: TRBJ1-3
size: many
D: .
V: TRBV7-9
CDR3: CASSIQGGNTIYF
DNA: TGTGCCAGCAGCATACAGGGTGGAAACACCATATATTTT

J: TRBJ1-5
size: few
D: TRBD1
V: TRBV3-1
CDR3: CASSPPTGASNQPQHF
DNA: TGTGCCAGCAGCCCCCCAACAGGGGCGAGCAATCAGCCCCAGCATTTT

J: TRBJ1-4
size: many
D: .
V: TRBV11-2
CDR3: CASSYHPEEGWEKLFF
DNA: TGTGCCAGCAGCTACCATCCCGAGGAGGGGTGGGAAAAACTGTTTTTT

J: TRBJ2-3
size: .
D: TRBD2
V: TRBV20-1
CDR3: CSASRSSGGSSTDTQYF
DNA: TGCAGTGCTAGTAGAAGTAGCGGGGGGTCTAGCACAGATACGCAGTATTTT

J: TRBJ2-7
size: many
D: .
V: TRBV11-2
CDR3: CASSPIGRRQTYEQYF
DNA: TGTGCCAGCAGCCCTATCGGTCGACGGCAAACCTACGAGCAGTACTTC

J: TRBJ1-1
size: many
D: TRBD1
V: TRBV20-1
CDR3: CSARGTTGFGTEAFF
DNA: TGCAGTGCTAGGGGGACGACAGGGTTCGGCACTGAAGCTTTCTTT

J: TRBJ2-1
size: many
D: .
V: TRBV20-1
CDR3: CSALPPGLPQPQFF
DNA: TGCAGTGCTCTGCCGCCGGGCCTCCCTCAACCCCAGTTCTTC

J: TRBJ1-5
size: .
D: .
V: TRBV19
CDR3: CASRRGGSQHF
DNA: TGTGCCAGTAGAAGGGGGGGGTCCCAGCATTTT

J: TRBJ2-1
size: few
D: TRBD2
V: TRBV19
CDR3: CASTPLAGTYNEQFF
DNA: TGTGCCAGTACCCCTCTAGCGGGGACCTACAATGAGCAGTTCTTC

J: TRBJ2-6
size: many
D: .
V: TRBV11-2
CDR3: CASSLDRGSGANVLTF
DNA: TGTGCCAGCAGCTTAGATAGGGGGTCGGGGGCCAACGTCCTGACTTTC

J: TRBJ2-3
size: many
D: .
V: TRBV9
CDR3: CASSVGPDGDTQYF
DNA: TGTGCCAGCAGCGTAGGACCTGATGGTGATACGCAGTATTTT

J: TRBJ1-4
size: few
D: .
V: TRBV7-9
CDR3: CASSRGRTNEKLSF
DNA: TGTGCCAGCAGCCGTGGGAGAACTAATGAAAAACTGTCTTTT

J: TRBJ1-2
size: many
D: .
V: TRBV6-1
CDR3: CASSESLQMSYGYTF
DNA: TGTGCCAGCAGTGAAAGCTTACAGATGTCGTATGGCTACACCTTC

J: TRBJ1-5
size: many
D: .
V: TRBV7-2
CDR3: CASSLSGYSNQPQHF
DNA: TGTGCCAGCAGCTTATCGGGGTATAGCAATCAGCCCCAGCATTTT

J: TRBJ2-7
size: many
D: TRBD1
V: TRBV7-9
CDR3: CASSRGQAYEQYF
DNA: TGTGCCAGCAGCCGAGGACAGGCCTACGAGCAGTACTTC

J: TRBJ1-4
size: .
D: .
V: TRBV30
CDR3: CAWKGDNEKLFF
DNA: TGTGCCTGGAAAGGGGATAATGAAAAACTGTTTTTT

J: TRBJ2-3
size: many
D: .
V: TRBV20-1
CDR3: CSAPSFRGTSTDTQYF
DNA: TGCAGTGCCCCTTCCTTCCGGGGCACTAGCACAGATACGCAGTATTTT

J: TRBJ2-7
size: many
D: TRBD1
V: TRBV27
CDR3: CASRPGTGSYEQYF
DNA: TGTGCCAGCCGCCCCGGGACAGGGAGCTACGAGCAGTACTTC

J: TRBJ2-1
size: many
D: .
V: TRBV12-3/TRBV12-4
CDR3: CASSSRLAASSYNEQFF
DNA: TGTGCCAGCAGTTCTAGATTGGCCGCTAGCTCCTACAATGAGCAGTTCTTC

J: TRBJ1-1
size: many
D: TRBD1
V: TRBV14
CDR3: CASSQGYLKSQGGRRDTEAFF
DNA: TGTGCCAGCAGCCAAGGATATTTAAAATCGCAGGGGGGGAGGAGGGACACTGAAGCTTTCTTT

J: TRBJ1-1
size: many
D: .
V: TRBV6-5
CDR3: CASSSMMNTEAFF
DNA: TGTGCCAGCAGTTCCATGATGAACACTGAAGCTTTCTTT

J: TRBJ2-3
size: .
D: .
V: TRBV3-1
CDR3: CASSPFDSDTQYF
DNA: TGTGCCAGCAGCCCCTTTGATTCAGATACGCAGTATTTT

J: TRBJ1-1
size: many
D: .
V: TRBV29-1
CDR3: CSVGQNTEAFF
DNA: TGCAGCGTGGGACAGAACACTGAAGCTTTCTTT

J: TRBJ1-6
size: many
D: .
V: TRBV2
CDR3: CASRDNSPLHF
DNA: TGTGCCAGCAGGGACAATTCACCCCTCCACTTT

J: TRBJ2-1
size: many
D: TRBD2
V: TRBV5-6
CDR3: CASSSLAGGYNEQFF
DNA: TGTGCCAGCAGCTCCTTAGCGGGGGGATACAATGAGCAGTTCTTC

J: TRBJ2-1
size: many
D: TRBD2
V: TRBV20-1
CDR3: CSARELPGLGAHEQFF
DNA: TGCAGTGCTAGAGAGTTACCGGGACTAGGGGCCCATGAGCAGTTCTTC

J: TRBJ2-5
size: many
D: .
V: TRBV20-1
CDR3: CSARGWASAQETQYF
DNA: TGCAGTGCTAGAGGGTGGGCCTCGGCCCAAGAGACCCAGTACTTC